The sequence of this TCR beta chain was determined in a study of response to subunit inactivated influenza vaccine. Study-level findings and limits: A suggestion made by the authors is that each seasonal influenza vaccination recruits few new T cells.

CDR1 is SGHRS, CDR2 YFSETQ, per germline. CDR3 size: 16 residues. Trimming removed 4 bases from V and 2 bases from J; junction bases left unmatched: 6. TCRdb reanalysed the RT-PCR reads using MiXCR and keeps one entry per CDR3 protein. Among 500,000 or so distinct CDR3 sequences listed, about 17% were seen once. In this sample, this clonotype turned up a few times. Its antigen is not known. Sequences were derived from CD4+ T cells sorted from PBMCs, sampled less than 30 months after vaccination. The clonotype comes from a man in his fifties or sixties who received an inactivated influenza vaccine. The chain employs TRBV5-1 and TRBJ2-1; 10 nucleotides agree with TRBD2. The chain's CDR3 is CASSPSGGAPYNEQFF. CDR3 coding DNA: TGCGCCAGCAGCCCGAGCGGGGGGGCCCCCTACAATGAGCAGTTCTTC.